The rows below give T cell receptor beta chains drawn from one sample of a study of cytomegalovirus exposure and HLA in healthy donors. Generated by immunoSEQ multiplex PCR, the TCRdb table keeps only in-frame clones and is missing some. The table lists 140,000 to 150,000 clones, about 73% of them singletons. The source material was PBMCs. The receptors stem from a middle-aged man in good health and CMV-seropositive. Each CDR3 is given with its conserved first and last residue. A D gene is named only where the DNA matches it firmly. Clone size is not always given. Where it is, it says once, few, many or a class for expanded clones.

d_gene: TRBD1
abundance: -
j_gene: TRBJ1-2
v_gene: TRBV5-4
CDR3aa: CASSLGGTAALYGYTF

d_gene: -
abundance: -
j_gene: TRBJ2-7
v_gene: TRBV7-2
CDR3aa: CASSGGTFGEQYF

d_gene: -
abundance: -
j_gene: TRBJ1-5
v_gene: TRBV4-1
CDR3aa: CASSQDPGSGPQHF

d_gene: -
abundance: -
j_gene: TRBJ1-5
v_gene: TRBV7-8
CDR3aa: CASSYSWAHQPQHF

d_gene: TRBD2
abundance: few
j_gene: TRBJ2-1
v_gene: TRBV18
CDR3aa: CASSPGLANYNEQFF

d_gene: -
abundance: -
j_gene: TRBJ1-5
v_gene: TRBV7-9
CDR3aa: CASSLAQDQPQHF

d_gene: -
abundance: -
j_gene: TRBJ2-7
v_gene: TRBV27
CDR3aa: CASSLSEGHRSYEQYF

d_gene: TRBD1
abundance: -
j_gene: TRBJ2-7
v_gene: TRBV5-1
CDR3aa: CASSFSGTGAYEQYF

d_gene: -
abundance: -
j_gene: -
v_gene: TRBV28
CDR3aa: CASSTSGYEQYF

d_gene: TRBD1
abundance: -
j_gene: TRBJ1-1
v_gene: TRBV5-1
CDR3aa: CASSGDRVGNTEAFF

d_gene: -
abundance: -
j_gene: TRBJ1-2
v_gene: TRBV7-8
CDR3aa: CASSLAAGINYGYTF

d_gene: -
abundance: -
j_gene: TRBJ1-5
v_gene: TRBV7-2
CDR3aa: CASSLVHGYSNQPQHF

d_gene: TRBD1
abundance: -
j_gene: TRBJ1-4
v_gene: TRBV18
CDR3aa: CASSLGTGRNEKLFF

d_gene: TRBD2
abundance: -
j_gene: TRBJ2-1
v_gene: TRBV7-8
CDR3aa: CASSLAPLAGYNEQFF

d_gene: TRBD2
abundance: -
j_gene: TRBJ2-3
v_gene: TRBV9
CDR3aa: CASSVEAGGRLTDTQYF

d_gene: -
abundance: -
j_gene: TRBJ2-7
v_gene: TRBV9
CDR3aa: CASSVVGGAEEQYF

d_gene: -
abundance: -
j_gene: TRBJ2-3
v_gene: TRBV7-9
CDR3aa: CASSPGLRTSTDTQYF

d_gene: -
abundance: -
j_gene: TRBJ1-4
v_gene: TRBV15
CDR3aa: CATSRVRGLPGKLFF

d_gene: TRBD2
abundance: -
j_gene: TRBJ2-1
v_gene: TRBV9
CDR3aa: CASSATSGLYNEQFF

d_gene: -
abundance: -
j_gene: TRBJ1-2
v_gene: TRBV4-1
CDR3aa: CASSQDPRVGYTF

d_gene: TRBD1
abundance: -
j_gene: TRBJ2-1
v_gene: TRBV7-3
CDR3aa: CASSLDGTGYNEQFF

d_gene: TRBD1
abundance: -
j_gene: TRBJ1-4
v_gene: TRBV9
CDR3aa: CASSVTGQGSNEKLFF

d_gene: -
abundance: few
j_gene: TRBJ2-7
v_gene: TRBV13
CDR3aa: CASSPRGDSYEQYF

d_gene: TRBD2
abundance: once
j_gene: TRBJ2-1
v_gene: TRBV7-3
CDR3aa: CASSRSGTSGSYNEQFF

d_gene: TRBD1
abundance: -
j_gene: TRBJ1-5
v_gene: TRBV18
CDR3aa: CASSPNRGPNQPQHF

d_gene: -
abundance: -
j_gene: TRBJ2-1
v_gene: TRBV6-5
CDR3aa: CASSTTDSSYNEQFF

d_gene: TRBD1
abundance: -
j_gene: TRBJ1-2
v_gene: TRBV5-4
CDR3aa: CASSVGQGAQGYTF

d_gene: -
abundance: -
j_gene: TRBJ2-6
v_gene: TRBV7-2
CDR3aa: CASSLVGRADSGANVLTF

d_gene: -
abundance: once
j_gene: TRBJ1-4
v_gene: TRBV30
CDR3aa: CAWSRRAGAREKLFF

d_gene: TRBD2
abundance: -
j_gene: TRBJ2-7
v_gene: TRBV7-2
CDR3aa: CASSLAETSGSYEQYF

d_gene: -
abundance: -
j_gene: TRBJ1-5
v_gene: TRBV18
CDR3aa: CASSPRREQPQHF

d_gene: TRBD2
abundance: -
j_gene: TRBJ2-7
v_gene: TRBV6-5
CDR3aa: CASSYSGGTGSYEQYF

d_gene: -
abundance: -
j_gene: TRBJ1-3
v_gene: TRBV6-6
CDR3aa: CASSYSAGSGNTIYF

d_gene: TRBD2
abundance: -
j_gene: TRBJ2-7
v_gene: TRBV28
CDR3aa: CASSLSSGSQVQYF

d_gene: TRBD1
abundance: -
j_gene: TRBJ2-1
v_gene: TRBV4-2
CDR3aa: CASSQEGQYYNEQFF

d_gene: TRBD2
abundance: -
j_gene: TRBJ2-3
v_gene: TRBV5-1
CDR3aa: CASSVSGSTDTQYF

d_gene: TRBD2
abundance: once
j_gene: TRBJ2-1
v_gene: TRBV30
CDR3aa: CAWSVLGTSVYNEQFF

d_gene: TRBD2
abundance: -
j_gene: TRBJ2-3
v_gene: TRBV7-7
CDR3aa: CASSLGGRADTQYF

d_gene: -
abundance: -
j_gene: TRBJ1-6
v_gene: TRBV6-5
CDR3aa: CASSYSSGGGSPLHF

d_gene: TRBD2
abundance: few
j_gene: TRBJ2-5
v_gene: TRBV19
CDR3aa: CASSMWEGEETQYF

d_gene: TRBD2
abundance: -
j_gene: TRBJ2-2
v_gene: TRBV7-9
CDR3aa: CASSSPMGLAGEVGELFF

d_gene: -
abundance: -
j_gene: TRBJ1-1
v_gene: TRBV25-1
CDR3aa: CASSLPGNTEAFF